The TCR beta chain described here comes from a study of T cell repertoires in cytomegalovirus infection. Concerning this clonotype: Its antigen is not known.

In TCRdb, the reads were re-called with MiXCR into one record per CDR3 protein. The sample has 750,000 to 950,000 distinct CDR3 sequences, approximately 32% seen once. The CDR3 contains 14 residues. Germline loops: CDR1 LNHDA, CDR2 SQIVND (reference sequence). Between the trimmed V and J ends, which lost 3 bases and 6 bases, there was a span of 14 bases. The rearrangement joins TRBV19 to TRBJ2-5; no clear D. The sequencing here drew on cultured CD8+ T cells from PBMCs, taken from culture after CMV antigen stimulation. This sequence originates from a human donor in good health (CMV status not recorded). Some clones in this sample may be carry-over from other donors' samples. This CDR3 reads CASSISGFGQTQYF. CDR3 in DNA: TGTGCCAGTAGTATCTCAGGTTTTGGGCAGACCCAGTACTTC.